This T cell receptor (beta chain) was profiled in a study of metastatic and nonmetastatic thyroid tumors. Study summary: Comparative analysis of repertoires was undertaken across blood and tumor or nodule tissue obtained from malignant and benign thyroid patients. Broader study findings: Significantly higher TCR beta diversity was reportedly seen in malignant thyroid tumors than benign nodules, in blood and tumor.

The CDR3 has 17 residues. Germline V lookup: CDR1 LNHDA, CDR2 SQIVND (reference sequence). This clone turned up a few times. Its antigen is still unknown. A junction end diverges from the germline sequence, so it may reflect a read error. Treatment of any kind had been given to no patient before thyroid surgery. In the original analysis: Using the CDR3 differences seen across clinicopathological groups, the authors built a distant-metastasis classifier for papillary thyroid cancer, which was meant to discriminate distant-metastatic patients. TCRdb reprocessed the PCR reads via MiXCR. V and J calls and clone size were set by TCRdb, not the authors. This table holds tens of thousands of clones, about an eighth found once.

The TCR originated in a male donor with papillary thyroid cancer or a benign thyroid nodule (not recorded which). Some clones in this sample may be carry-over from other donors' samples. J is TRBJ1-3 and V is TRBV19; weak D call: TRBD1 (5 bases). The sequenced material came from blood. This CDR3 is CASSPYRRAGGENTVYF. The CDR3 coding sequence is TGTGCCAGTAGTCCCTATCGGAGAGCGGGGGGTGAAAACACCGTATATTTT.